Following are 11 T cell receptor beta chains from one sample sequenced in a study of blood T cell repertoires in COVID-19. Sequencing used immunoSEQ multiplex PCR; TCRdb keeps in-frame clones, though not all of them. The top ten hold around 10% of the sample, which has over 250,000 clones, roughly 86% seen once. The sample consisted of peripheral blood. The receptors stem from a man aged 35-49 years who had recovered from COVID-19.

The CDR3 DNA follows: TGTGCCAGCAGTTCCCGGGACAGTCTCACTTACACCTTC. It yields the protein CASSSRDSLTYTF. The V call is TRBV27, the J call TRBJ1-2; 7 bases agree with TRBD1. Germline CDR1 is MNHEY and CDR2 is SMNVEV (reference sequence). Germline trimming cut 4 bases from V and 11 bases from J; bases unmatched to any gene: 10. This CDR3 has 13 amino acids.

The rearrangement uses TRBV15 and TRBJ2-1; 7 positions agree with TRBD1. CDR3 length: 13 residues. CDR1 and CDR2 (germline): LNHNV, YYDKDF (reference sequence). The junction had 8 bases not matched to a gene; V was cut back by 8 bases and J by 7 bases. The CDR3 here is CATSGTDRNEQFF. CDR3 sequence (DNA): TGTGCCACCTCCGGGACAGACAGAAATGAGCAGTTCTTC.

The rearrangement joins TRBV9 to TRBJ1-1, with D perhaps TRBD1 (5 bases). Germline loops: CDR1 SGDLS, CDR2 YYNGEE. This CDR3 region has 13 residues. Trimming left V 3 bases short and J 7 bases short, with 13 bases between. CDR3 region: CASSETHGGEAFF. The DNA for the CDR3 is TGTGCCAGCAGCGAGACCCACGGGGGTGAAGCTTTCTTT. Combining the CDR3 with reference TRBV9 and TRBJ1-1 gives the whole variable domain DSGVTQTPKHLITATGQRVTLRCSPRSGDLSVYWYQQSLDQGLQFLIQYYNGEERAKGNILERFSAQQFPDLHSELNLSSLELGDSALYFCASSETHGGEAFFGQGTRLTVV.

The rearrangement links TRBV15 to TRBJ2-7; D might be TRBD2 (6 bases). CDR1 and CDR2 (germline): LNHNV, YYDKDF (reference sequence). The CDR3 extends over 18 amino acids. The V end lost 0 bases, the J end lost 1 base, and 19 bases lay between the germline ends. In nucleotides, the CDR3 is TGTGCCACCAGCAGAGATCCTGTCGGGACTGGGGGTTCCTACGAGCAGTACTTC. Amino acid sequence: CATSRDPVGTGGSYEQYF.

The chain carries TRBV7-9 and TRBJ2-7; 10 nucleotides agree with TRBD2. The junction had 3 bases not matched to a gene; V was cut back by 1 base and J by 6 bases. CDR1 and CDR2 (germline): SEHNR, FQNEAQ (reference sequence). CDR3 length: 14 amino acids. The CDR3 DNA is TGTGCCAGCAGCTTAGAAGCGGGGGGGTCCGAGCAGTACTTC. Its translation: CASSLEAGGSEQYF.

As DNA, the CDR3 is TGTGCCTGGACTAGCGGGAGCCCCACAGATACGCAGTATTTT. Translated: CAWTSGSPTDTQYF. The chain combines TRBV30 with TRBJ2-3, with 10 bases identical to TRBD2. Germline V gene sequence: CDR1 GTSNPN, CDR2 SVGIG (reference sequence). The V and J ends lost 4 bases and 2 bases, in that order; junction bases with no gene match: 3. The CDR3 totals 14 residues.

Here the CDR3 reads CASSLHPPPHTYEQYF. The DNA for the CDR3 is TGTGCCAGCAGCCTTCACCCCCCACCCCACACCTACGAGCAGTACTTC. The chain joins TRBV5-6 to TRBJ2-7; D gene uncertain. The CDR3 has 16 amino acids. Per the germline V gene, CDR1 is SGHDT and CDR2 is YYEEEE. The V end was cut by 4 bases, the J end by 2 bases, with 19 bases between.

This clone occurred a few times. The chain couples TRBV7-2 to TRBJ2-7, with D perhaps matching TRBD1 (7 bases). V was shortened by 4 bases and J by 3 bases, with 22 bases between the two germline ends. From germline, CDR1 is SGHTA and CDR2 FQGNSA. The CDR3 sequence is 17 residues long. This CDR3 reads CASSSRGGGGRRYEQYF. CDR3 coding DNA: TGTGCCAGCAGCTCCCGTGGAGGGGGCGGACGCCGCTACGAGCAGTACTTC.

The chain links TRBV27 to TRBJ1-1; unclear D gene. The germline CDR1 and CDR2 sequences are MNHEY and SMNVEV (reference sequence). The CDR3 contains 11 residues. Trimming cost V 9 bases and J 4 bases, with 9 bases left between them. The CDR3 nucleotides read TGTGCCAGAGAGGCGGGCACTGAAGCTTTCTTT. This translates into CAREAGTEAFF.

As DNA, the CDR3 is TGTGCCAGCAGCCCCGGGACAGTCGCCAGCGGCTACACCTTC. Protein: CASSPGTVASGYTF. The gene calls are TRBV5-5 and TRBJ1-2; TRBD1 matches at 7 bases. V trimming: 4 bases; J trimming: 8 bases; junction bases outside the gene matches: 11. Germline values: CDR1 SGHKS, CDR2 YYEKEE (reference sequence). The CDR3 totals 14 residues.

The V gene is TRBV18, the J gene TRBJ2-2; 9 bases match TRBD1. With V trimmed by 3 bases and J by 6 bases, 2 bases remained unmatched. Germline assignment: CDR1 KGHSH and CDR2 LQKENI. The CDR3 runs 14 residues. CDR3 in amino acids: CASSPGQGPGELFF. For the CDR3, the DNA is TGTGCCAGCTCACCGGGACAGGGACCCGGGGAGCTGTTTTTT.